This TCR beta chain was obtained from a study of beta chain features in type 1 diabetes. Turning to the study itself: All samples together contributed approximately 100 million sorted cells for examination. Study-level results: Any HLA-type effect on TCRB rearrangement remained unresolved here. A moderate, significant TCRB CDR3 shortening appeared in type 1 diabetes across four CD4+ subsets.

In this sample, this clone turned up a few times. Its antigen is not known. A heparinised blood draw that averaged roughly 110 mL was obtained once from each donor. All of the sorted populations showed purity greater than 98%. The authors reverse transcribed all of the isolated RNA, so sequencing captured expressed TCRB transcripts. Produced via immunoSEQ multiplex PCR; TCRdb's table is partial and in-frame only. The sample comprises about 650,000 clones, 9.5% to 15% of which are singletons, and roughly 0.11% rests with the top ten. Input material: naive CD4+ T cells from blood. This receptor was identified in a man in his thirties or forties with type 1 diabetes.

CDR3 region: CASRLDRTVYGYTF. CDR3 in DNA: TGTGCCAGCAGGCTGGACAGAACGGTCTATGGCTACACCTTC. The gene calls are TRBV27 and TRBJ1-2, with a possible D match to TRBD1 (6 bases). V lost 6 bases to trimming and J lost 4 bases, with 15 bases between them. Germline assignment: CDR1 MNHEY and CDR2 SMNVEV (reference sequence). The CDR3 is 14 residues long.